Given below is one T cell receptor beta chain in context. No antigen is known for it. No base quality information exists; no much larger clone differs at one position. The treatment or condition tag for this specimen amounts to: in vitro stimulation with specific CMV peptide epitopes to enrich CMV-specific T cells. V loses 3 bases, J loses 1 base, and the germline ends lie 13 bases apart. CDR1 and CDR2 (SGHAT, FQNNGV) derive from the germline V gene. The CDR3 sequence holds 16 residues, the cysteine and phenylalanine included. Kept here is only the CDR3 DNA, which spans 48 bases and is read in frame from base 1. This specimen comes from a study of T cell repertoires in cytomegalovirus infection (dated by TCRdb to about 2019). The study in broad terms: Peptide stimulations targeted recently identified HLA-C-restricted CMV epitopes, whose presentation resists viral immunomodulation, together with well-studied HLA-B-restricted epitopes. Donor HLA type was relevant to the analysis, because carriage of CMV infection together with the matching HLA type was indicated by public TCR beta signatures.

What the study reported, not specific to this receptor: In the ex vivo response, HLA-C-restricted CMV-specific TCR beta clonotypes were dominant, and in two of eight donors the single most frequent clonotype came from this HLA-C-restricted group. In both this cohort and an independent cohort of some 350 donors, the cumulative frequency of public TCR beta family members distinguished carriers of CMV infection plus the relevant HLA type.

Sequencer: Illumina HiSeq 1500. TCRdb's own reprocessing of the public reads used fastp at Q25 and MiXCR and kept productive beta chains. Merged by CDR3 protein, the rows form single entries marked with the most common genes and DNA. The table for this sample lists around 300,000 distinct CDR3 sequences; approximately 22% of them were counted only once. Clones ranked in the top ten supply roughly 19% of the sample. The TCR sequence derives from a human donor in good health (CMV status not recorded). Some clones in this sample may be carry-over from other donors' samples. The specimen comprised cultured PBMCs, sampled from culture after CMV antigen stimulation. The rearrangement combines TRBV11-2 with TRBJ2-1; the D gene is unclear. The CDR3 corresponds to CASSLGVSFSYNEQFF. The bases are TGTGCCAGCAGCTTGGGCGTTTCGTTTTCCTACAATGAGCAGTTCTTC.